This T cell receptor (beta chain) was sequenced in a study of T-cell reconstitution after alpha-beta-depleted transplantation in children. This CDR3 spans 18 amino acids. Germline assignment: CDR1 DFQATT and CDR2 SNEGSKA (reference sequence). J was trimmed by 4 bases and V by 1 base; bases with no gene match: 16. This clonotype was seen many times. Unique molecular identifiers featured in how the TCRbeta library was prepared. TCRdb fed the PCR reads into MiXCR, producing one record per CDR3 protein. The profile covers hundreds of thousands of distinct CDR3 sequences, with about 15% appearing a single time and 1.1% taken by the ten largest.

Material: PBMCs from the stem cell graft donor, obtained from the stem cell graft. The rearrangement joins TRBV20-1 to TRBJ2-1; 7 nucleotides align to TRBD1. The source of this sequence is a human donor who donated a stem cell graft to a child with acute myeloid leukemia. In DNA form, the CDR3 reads TGCAGTGCTAGAGGATGGGTGCAGGGACAGTACGATTACAATGAGCAGTTCTTC. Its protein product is CSARGWVQGQYDYNEQFF.